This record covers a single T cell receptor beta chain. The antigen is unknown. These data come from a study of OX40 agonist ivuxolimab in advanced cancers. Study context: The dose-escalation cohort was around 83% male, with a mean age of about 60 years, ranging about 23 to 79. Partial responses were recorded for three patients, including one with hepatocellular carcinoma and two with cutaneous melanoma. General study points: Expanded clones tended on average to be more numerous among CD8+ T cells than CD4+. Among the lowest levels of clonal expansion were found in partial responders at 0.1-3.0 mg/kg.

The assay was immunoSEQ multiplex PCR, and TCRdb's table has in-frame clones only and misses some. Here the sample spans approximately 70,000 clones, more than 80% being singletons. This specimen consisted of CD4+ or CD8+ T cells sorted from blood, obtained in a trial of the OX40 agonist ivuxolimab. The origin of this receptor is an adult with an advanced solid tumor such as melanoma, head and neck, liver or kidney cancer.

CDR3 residues: CASSGWLTGALSTDTQYF. The CDR3 nucleotides read TGTGCCAGCAGCGGATGGCTTACCGGGGCCCTCAGCACAGATACGCAGTATTTT. V and J are TRBV9 and TRBJ2-3, with D perhaps being TRBD1 or TRBD2 (5 bases each). This CDR3 spans 18 amino acids. In germline, CDR1 is SGDLS, CDR2 YYNGEE. V was shortened by 3 bases and J by 0 bases, with 20 bases between the two germline ends.